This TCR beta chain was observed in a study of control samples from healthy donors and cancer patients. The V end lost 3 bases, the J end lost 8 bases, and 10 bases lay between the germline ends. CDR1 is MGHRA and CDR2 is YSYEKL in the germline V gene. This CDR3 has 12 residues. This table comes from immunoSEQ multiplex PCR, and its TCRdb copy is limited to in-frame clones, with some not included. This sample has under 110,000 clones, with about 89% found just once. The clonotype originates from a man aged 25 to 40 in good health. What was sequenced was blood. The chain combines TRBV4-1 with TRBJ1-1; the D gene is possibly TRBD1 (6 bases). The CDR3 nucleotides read TGCGCCAGCAGCCATAATACAGGGGAAGCTTTCTTT. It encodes CASSHNTGEAFF.